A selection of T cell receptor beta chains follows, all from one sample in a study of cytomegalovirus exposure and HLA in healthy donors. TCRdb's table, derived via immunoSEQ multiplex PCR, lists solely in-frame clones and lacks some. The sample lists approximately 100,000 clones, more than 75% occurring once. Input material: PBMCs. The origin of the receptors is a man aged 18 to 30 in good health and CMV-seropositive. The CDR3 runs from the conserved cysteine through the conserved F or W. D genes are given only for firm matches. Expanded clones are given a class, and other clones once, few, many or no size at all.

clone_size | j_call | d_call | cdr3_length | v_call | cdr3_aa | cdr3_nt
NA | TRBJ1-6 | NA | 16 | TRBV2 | CASGPRSGGYNSPLHF | TGTGCCAGCGGACCGCGTTCGGGGGGCTATAATTCACCCCTCCACTTT
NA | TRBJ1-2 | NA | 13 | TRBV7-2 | CASSDDRNYGYTF | TGTGCCAGCAGCGACGACAGAAACTATGGCTACACCTTC
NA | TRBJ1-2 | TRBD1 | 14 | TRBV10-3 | CAIKPGQGNYGYTF | TGTGCCATCAAGCCGGGACAGGGCAACTATGGCTACACCTTC
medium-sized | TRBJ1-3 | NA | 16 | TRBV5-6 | CASSFGARDSGNTIYF | TGTGCCAGCAGCTTTGGGGCGCGGGACTCTGGAAACACCATATATTTT
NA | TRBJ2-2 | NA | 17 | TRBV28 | CASLRTVPVGNTGELFF | TGTGCCAGCCTTCGGACAGTCCCGGTGGGAAACACCGGGGAGCTGTTTTTT
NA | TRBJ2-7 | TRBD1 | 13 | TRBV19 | CASSPGQDYEQYF | TGTGCCAGTTCCCCGGGACAGGACTACGAGCAGTACTTC
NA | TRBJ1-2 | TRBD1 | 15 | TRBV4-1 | CASSQAGGVSYGYTF | TGCGCCAGCAGCCAAGCAGGGGGCGTTAGCTATGGCTACACCTTC
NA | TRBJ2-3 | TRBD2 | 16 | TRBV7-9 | CASSKRLAGGTDTQYF | TGTGCCAGCAGCAAACGACTAGCGGGGGGCACAGATACGCAGTATTTT
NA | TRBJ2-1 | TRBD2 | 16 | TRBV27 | CASSSLAGGRGNEQFF | TGTGCCAGCAGTTCGTTAGCGGGGGGTAGGGGGAATGAGCAGTTCTTC
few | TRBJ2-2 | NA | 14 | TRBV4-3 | CASSQVEGAGELFF | TGCGCCAGCAGCCAAGTTGAGGGGGCCGGGGAGCTGTTTTTT
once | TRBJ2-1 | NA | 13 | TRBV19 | CASNREPRNEQFF | TGTGCCAGTAACCGGGAGCCAAGAAATGAGCAGTTCTTC
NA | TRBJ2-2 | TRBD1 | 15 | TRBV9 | CASSGHRGRSGELFF | TGTGCCAGCAGCGGACACAGGGGAAGATCCGGGGAGCTGTTTTTT
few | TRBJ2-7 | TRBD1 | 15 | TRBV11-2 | CASSLEGTASYEQYF | TGTGCCAGCAGCTTAGAGGGGACAGCCTCCTACGAGCAGTACTTC
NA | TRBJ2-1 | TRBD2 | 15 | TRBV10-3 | CAINPTSGGYNEQFF | TGTGCCATCAACCCGACTAGCGGGGGCTACAATGAGCAGTTCTTC
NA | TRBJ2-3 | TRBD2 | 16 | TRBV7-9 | CASSLRLAGATDTQYF | TGTGCCAGCAGCCTCAGACTAGCGGGAGCAACAGATACGCAGTATTTT
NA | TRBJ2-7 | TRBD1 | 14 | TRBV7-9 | CATAWGQRLSEQYF | TGTGCCACAGCGTGGGGACAGAGATTGAGCGAGCAGTACTTC
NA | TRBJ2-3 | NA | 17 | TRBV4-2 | CASSRQSTPLSTDTQYF | TGTGCCAGCAGCCGACAAAGCACCCCGTTGTCGACAGATACGCAGTATTTT
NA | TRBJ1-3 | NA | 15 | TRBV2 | CASSVGQISGNTIYF | TGTGCCAGCAGCGTTGGACAGATCTCTGGAAACACCATATATTTT
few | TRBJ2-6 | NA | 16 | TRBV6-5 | CASSSPGLEGANVLTF | TGTGCCAGCAGTTCCCCCGGACTTGAGGGGGCCAACGTCCTGACTTTC
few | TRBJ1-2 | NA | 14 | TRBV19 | CASCWTAPNYGYTF | TGTGCCAGTTGTTGGACAGCGCCTAACTATGGCTACACCTTC
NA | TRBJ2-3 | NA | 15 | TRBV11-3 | CASSSLVGGGDTQYF | TGTGCCAGCAGCTCGCTAGTAGGGGGTGGAGATACGCAGTATTTT
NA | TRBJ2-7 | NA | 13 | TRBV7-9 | CASSKLEAYEQYF | TGTGCCAGCAGCAAACTAGAAGCATACGAGCAGTACTTC
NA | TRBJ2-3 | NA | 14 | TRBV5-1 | CASSPGESSDTQYF | TGCGCCAGCAGCCCCGGGGAGTCCTCAGATACGCAGTATTTT
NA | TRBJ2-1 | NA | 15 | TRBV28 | CASYHGSGSYNEQFF | TGTGCCAGCTATCATGGCTCTGGCTCCTACAATGAGCAGTTCTTC
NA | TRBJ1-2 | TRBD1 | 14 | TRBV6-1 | CASSELEGAYGYTF | TGTGCCAGCAGTGAATTGGAGGGGGCCTATGGCTACACCTTC
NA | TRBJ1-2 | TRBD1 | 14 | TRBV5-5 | CASSTGGSNYGYTF | TGTGCCAGCAGCACAGGGGGCTCTAACTATGGCTACACCTTC
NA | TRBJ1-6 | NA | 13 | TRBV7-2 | CASSLDSSSPLHF | TGTGCCAGCAGCTTAGACAGCTCTTCACCCCTCCACTTT
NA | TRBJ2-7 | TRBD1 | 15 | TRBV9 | CASSVVPGGGYEQYF | TGTGCCAGCAGCGTAGTTCCAGGGGGCGGTTACGAGCAGTACTTC
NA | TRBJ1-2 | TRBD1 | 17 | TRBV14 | CASSQGKQGASYYGYTF | TGTGCCAGCAGCCAAGGAAAACAGGGGGCGAGCTACTATGGCTACACCTTC
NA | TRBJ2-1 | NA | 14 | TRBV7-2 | CASSPYNARGEQFF | TGTGCCAGCAGCCCTTACAACGCGAGAGGTGAGCAGTTCTTC
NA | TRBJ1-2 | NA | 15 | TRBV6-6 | CASSSPEGHPYGYTF | TGTGCCAGCAGTTCCCCTGAGGGACACCCCTATGGCTACACCTTC
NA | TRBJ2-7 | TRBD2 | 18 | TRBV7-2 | CASSLRAGAREVSYEQYF | TGTGCCAGCAGCTTACGAGCGGGAGCGAGAGAAGTGAGCTACGAGCAGTACTTC
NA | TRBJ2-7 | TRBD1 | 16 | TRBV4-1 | CASSQSRTGANYEQYF | TGCGCCAGCAGCCAATCAAGGACAGGGGCTAACTACGAGCAGTACTTC
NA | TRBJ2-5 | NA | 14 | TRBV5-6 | CASSLDLTGGTQYF | TGTGCCAGCAGCCTGGATCTAACCGGCGGAACCCAGTACTTC
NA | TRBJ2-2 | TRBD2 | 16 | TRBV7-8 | CASSPLAGGLIGELFF | TGTGCCAGCAGCCCACTTGCGGGAGGGCTTATCGGGGAGCTGTTTTTT
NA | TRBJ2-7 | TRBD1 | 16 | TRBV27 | CASSLSAQGIHYEQYF | TGTGCCAGCAGTTTATCGGCACAGGGGATCCACTACGAGCAGTACTTC
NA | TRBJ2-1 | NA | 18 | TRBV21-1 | CASSNLFSGQSSYNEQFF | TGTGCCAGCAGCAACCTGTTCAGCGGCCAGAGCTCCTACAATGAGCAGTTCTTC
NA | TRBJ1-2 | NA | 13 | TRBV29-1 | CSVARFVDNGYTF | TGCAGCGTTGCCCGGTTCGTAGATAATGGCTACACCTTC
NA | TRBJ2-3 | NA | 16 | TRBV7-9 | CASSFPRLGGEDTQYF | TGTGCCAGCAGCTTCCCCCGACTGGGCGGGGAAGATACGCAGTATTTT
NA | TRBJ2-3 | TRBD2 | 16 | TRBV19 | CASSPGLAGPTDTQYF | TGTGCCAGTAGTCCCGGTTTAGCGGGACCCACAGATACGCAGTATTTT
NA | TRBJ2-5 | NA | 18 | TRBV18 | CASSPSRARVPHQETQYF | TGTGCCAGCTCACCGAGCAGGGCACGGGTCCCCCACCAAGAGACCCAGTACTTC
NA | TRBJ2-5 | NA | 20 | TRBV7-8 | CASSLVRFSVGGVRKETQYF | TGTGCCAGCAGCTTAGTACGGTTTTCGGTTGGCGGGGTAAGAAAAGAGACCCAGTACTTC
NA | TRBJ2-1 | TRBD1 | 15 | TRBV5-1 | CASSPGDRTYNEQFF | TGCGCCAGCTCCCCTGGGGACAGGACCTACAATGAGCAGTTCTTC
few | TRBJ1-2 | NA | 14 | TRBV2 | CASSEAGQLYGYTF | TGTGCCAGCAGTGAAGCGGGGCAGCTCTATGGCTACACCTTC
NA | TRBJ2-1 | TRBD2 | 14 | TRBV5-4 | CASSPGGRENEQFF | TGTGCCAGCAGCCCTGGCGGGAGAGAAAATGAGCAGTTCTTC